The entry that follows covers one TCR beta chain sequence. From the 5' RACE reads, TCRdb called clonotypes with MiXCR, one entry per CDR3 protein. Altogether approximately 58,000 distinct CDR3 sequences are present, about 6.2% being singletons, with the ten largest covering roughly 3.9%. This specimen comes from a study of early T cells in non-severe SARS-CoV-2 infection. Germline CDR1 SGHVS, CDR2 FNYEAQ. V shed 5 bases and J 1 base; nucleotides not matched to a gene: 10. This CDR3 contains 17 residues. The chain is built from TRBV7-6 and TRBJ2-3, with 9 positions matching TRBD2. Sequencing was done on a sample of whole blood. The TCR comes from an adult who was a healthcare worker with PCR-confirmed SARS-CoV-2 infection or an uninfected control (not recorded which). CDR3: CASSPQLAGIGTDTQYF. The CDR3 coding sequence is TGTGCCAGCAGCCCTCAACTAGCGGGCATAGGCACAGATACGCAGTATTTT.